A selection of T cell receptor beta chains follows, all from one sample in a study of blood T cell repertoires in COVID-19. Profiled with immunoSEQ multiplex PCR; TCRdb holds only in-frame clones, not every one. The sample shows roughly 91,000 clones, about 80% of them seen only once. The sequenced sample consisted of peripheral blood. The receptor set was obtained from a man between 65 and 80 years old with acute or convalescent COVID-19. CDR3s include the opening cysteine and the closing phenylalanine or tryptophan. The order of the fields is D gene, clone size, J gene, CDR3 length, V gene, CDR3 DNA, CDR3 protein. The D gene is left open where the match is weak. Clone size appears in some rows only: once, few, many, or a class for an expanded clone.

D: NA
size: NA
J: TRBJ2-3
length: 14
V: TRBV7-9
DNA: TGTGCCAGCAGCTCCATGGCAGGGACAGATACGCAGTATTTT
CDR3: CASSSMAGTDTQYF

D: TRBD1
size: NA
J: TRBJ1-5
length: 16
V: TRBV10-3
DNA: TGTGCCATCAGTGATGAGACAGGGAGTAGCAATCAGCCCCAGCATTTT
CDR3: CAISDETGSSNQPQHF

D: TRBD1
size: NA
J: TRBJ2-7
length: 15
V: TRBV6-1
DNA: TGTGCCAGCAGTGAATCTAGGACAGGGCTCTACGAGCAGTACTTC
CDR3: CASSESRTGLYEQYF

D: TRBD1
size: once
J: TRBJ1-1
length: 15
V: TRBV14
DNA: TGTGCCAGCAGCCAAACCGGGACAGGGGGTACTGAAGCTTTCTTT
CDR3: CASSQTGTGGTEAFF

D: NA
size: once
J: TRBJ2-5
length: 14
V: TRBV6-5
DNA: TGTGCCAGCACTCCCCGGGGGGCCCAAGAGACCCAGTACTTC
CDR3: CASTPRGAQETQYF

D: NA
size: NA
J: TRBJ1-6
length: 14
V: TRBV7-9
DNA: TGTGCCAGCAGCTTAGGCCAGGGGTACTCACCCCTCCACTTT
CDR3: CASSLGQGYSPLHF

D: NA
size: once
J: TRBJ2-5
length: 15
V: TRBV7-9
DNA: TGTGCCAGCAGCTTGGGGGGGCCCCCGAGAGAGACCCAGTACTTC
CDR3: CASSLGGPPRETQYF

D: TRBD1
size: NA
J: TRBJ1-1
length: 14
V: TRBV9
DNA: TGTGCCAGCAGCGTGGGACAGTCGAACACTGAAGCTTTCTTT
CDR3: CASSVGQSNTEAFF

D: TRBD1
size: NA
J: TRBJ2-7
length: 17
V: TRBV27
DNA: TGTGCCAGCAGTAAAGAAAGACCCGGGACAGGGTTCTACGAGCAGTACTTC
CDR3: CASSKERPGTGFYEQYF

D: NA
size: NA
J: TRBJ2-2
length: 14
V: TRBV19
DNA: TGTGCCAGTAGTAGGGCCAGGAACACCGGGGAGCTGTTTTTT
CDR3: CASSRARNTGELFF

D: TRBD2
size: NA
J: TRBJ2-5
length: 16
V: TRBV11-2
DNA: TGTGCCAGCAGCTTAAGGGGGTCTAGCGGGCAAGAGACCCAGTACTTC
CDR3: CASSLRGSSGQETQYF

D: TRBD1
size: few
J: TRBJ2-2
length: 15
V: TRBV14
DNA: TGTGCCAGCAGCCAGGGACAGGGTCACACCGGGGAGCTGTTTTTT
CDR3: CASSQGQGHTGELFF

D: TRBD1
size: NA
J: TRBJ1-1
length: 14
V: TRBV9
DNA: TGTGCCAGCAGCGGGACAGGGGGGAGCACTGAAGCTTTCTTT
CDR3: CASSGTGGSTEAFF